This T cell receptor beta chain was recorded in a study of T cells after yellow fever vaccination. Whole-study results and caveats: Contamination of FACS-sorted repertoires by abundant clonotypes from the bulk population could occur. Relatively few clonotypes were ones that appeared in both CD4 and CD8 compartments.

The germline CDR1 and CDR2 sequences are SGHVS and FQNEAQ. The length of the CDR3 is 17 residues. V lost 5 bases to trimming and J lost 0 bases; unmatched junction nucleotides: 10. A 5'RACE template-switching step, the method used to make TCR cDNA, added a universal primer site and UMIs. Via MiXCR, TCRdb re-called the 5' RACE reads, giving one row per CDR3 protein. The sample records around 50,000 distinct CDR3 sequences, roughly 7.4% being singletons. Remarks on this clonotype: Its antigen is undetermined.

Source: CD8+ T cells sorted from PBMCs, taken roughly 14 days after the first yellow fever vaccination. This sequence was found in a man between 18 and 35 years old who received the YFV17D yellow fever vaccine. The rearrangement uses TRBV7-8 and TRBJ2-3; 8 bases are a match to TRBD2. This CDR3 reads CASSQKQRGLSTDTQYF. The CDR3 bases are TGTGCCAGCAGCCAAAAACAGCGGGGGCTTAGCACAGATACGCAGTATTTT.